This is a list of T cell receptor beta chains from one sample in a study of blood T cell repertoires in COVID-19. TCRdb keeps only in-frame clones here, not all; method: immunoSEQ multiplex PCR. The sample yields over 85,000 clones, around 87% seen once. Sequenced: peripheral blood. Receptor source: a woman older than 75 with acute or convalescent COVID-19. CDR3s include the opening cysteine and the closing phenylalanine or tryptophan. Fields, in order: D gene, V gene, clone size, J gene, CDR3 protein, CDR3 DNA. D genes are given only for firm matches. Where a row states a size, it is once, few, many or the class of an expanded clone; other rows omit it.

D gene: TRBD1; V gene: TRBV19; clone size: .; J gene: TRBJ2-2; CDR3 protein: CASSMGINRGPNTGELFF; CDR3 DNA: TGTGCCAGTAGTATGGGGATAAACAGGGGACCGAACACCGGGGAGCTGTTTTTT
D gene: TRBD1; V gene: TRBV13; clone size: .; J gene: TRBJ1-2; CDR3 protein: CASSSSGTGYNYGYTF; CDR3 DNA: TGTGCCAGCAGCTCCTCCGGGACAGGGTATAACTATGGCTACACCTTC
D gene: .; V gene: TRBV14; clone size: once; J gene: TRBJ2-2; CDR3 protein: CASSQGSGTTGELFF; CDR3 DNA: TGTGCCAGCAGCCAAGGCTCAGGAACCACCGGGGAGCTGTTTTTT
D gene: .; V gene: TRBV5-4; clone size: once; J gene: TRBJ1-3; CDR3 protein: CASSFQGSGNTIYF; CDR3 DNA: TGTGCCAGCAGCTTTCAGGGCTCTGGAAACACCATATATTTT
D gene: .; V gene: TRBV3-1/TRBV3-2; clone size: .; J gene: TRBJ1-2; CDR3 protein: CASRPVGGGYTF; CDR3 DNA: TGTGCCAGCAGACCCGTAGGGGGTGGCTACACCTTC
D gene: TRBD1; V gene: TRBV19; clone size: .; J gene: TRBJ1-2; CDR3 protein: CASSLQGATYGYTF; CDR3 DNA: TGTGCCAGTAGTCTGCAGGGGGCAACCTATGGCTACACCTTC
D gene: TRBD1; V gene: TRBV6-5; clone size: .; J gene: TRBJ2-5; CDR3 protein: CASSYRGQEQETQYF; CDR3 DNA: TGTGCCAGCAGTTACCGTGGACAGGAGCAAGAGACCCAGTACTTC
D gene: .; V gene: TRBV11-1; clone size: once; J gene: TRBJ2-7; CDR3 protein: CASSLYSSSYEQYF; CDR3 DNA: TGTGCCAGCAGCTTATATTCCAGCTCCTACGAGCAGTACTTC
D gene: .; V gene: TRBV2; clone size: .; J gene: TRBJ1-5; CDR3 protein: CASSETGQLQPQHF; CDR3 DNA: TGTGCCAGCAGTGAAACGGGACAATTACAGCCCCAGCATTTT
D gene: .; V gene: TRBV6-5; clone size: .; J gene: TRBJ2-2; CDR3 protein: CASKLDRNTGELFF; CDR3 DNA: TGTGCCAGCAAACTGGACAGGAACACCGGGGAGCTGTTTTTT
D gene: TRBD2; V gene: TRBV9; clone size: .; J gene: TRBJ2-1; CDR3 protein: CASSVSGRPGNEQFF; CDR3 DNA: TGTGCCAGCAGCGTAAGCGGGAGACCGGGCAATGAGCAGTTCTTC
D gene: .; V gene: TRBV18; clone size: .; J gene: TRBJ2-5; CDR3 protein: CASSLLPGNQETQYF; CDR3 DNA: TGTGCCAGCTCTCTCCTTCCGGGGAACCAAGAGACCCAGTACTTC
D gene: TRBD2; V gene: TRBV4-2; clone size: .; J gene: TRBJ2-3; CDR3 protein: CASSSMGGGVDTQYF; CDR3 DNA: TGTGCCAGCAGCTCAATGGGCGGGGGGGTCGATACGCAGTATTTT
D gene: .; V gene: TRBV7-6; clone size: .; J gene: TRBJ1-4; CDR3 protein: CASSLGLTGNEKLFF; CDR3 DNA: TGTGCCAGCAGCTTAGGATTAACCGGGAATGAAAAACTGTTTTTT
D gene: TRBD2; V gene: TRBV11-2; clone size: .; J gene: TRBJ2-7; CDR3 protein: CASSLAVRGTYEQYF; CDR3 DNA: TGTGCCAGCAGCTTAGCAGTGCGGGGGACCTACGAGCAGTACTTC
D gene: .; V gene: TRBV2; clone size: few; J gene: TRBJ1-1; CDR3 protein: CASIRRGPEAFF; CDR3 DNA: TGTGCCAGCATTCGGCGGGGCCCTGAAGCTTTCTTT
D gene: TRBD1; V gene: TRBV5-1; clone size: .; J gene: TRBJ1-2; CDR3 protein: CASSPGTVANYGYTF; CDR3 DNA: TGCGCCAGCAGCCCAGGGACAGTAGCTAACTATGGCTACACCTTC
D gene: .; V gene: TRBV6-6; clone size: once; J gene: TRBJ1-6; CDR3 protein: CASSYSSQGSNSPLHF; CDR3 DNA: TGTGCCAGCAGTTACTCGAGTCAGGGGTCGAATTCACCCCTCCACTTT
D gene: TRBD1; V gene: TRBV11-3; clone size: .; J gene: TRBJ1-6; CDR3 protein: CASSAGQGRNSPLHF; CDR3 DNA: TGTGCCAGCAGCGCTGGACAGGGGAGGAATTCACCCCTCCACTTT
D gene: .; V gene: TRBV6-2/TRBV6-3; clone size: once; J gene: TRBJ2-7; CDR3 protein: CASSYSFGGLASYEQYF; CDR3 DNA: TGTGCCAGCAGTTACTCGTTTGGAGGTTTAGCATCGTACGAGCAGTACTTC
D gene: TRBD1; V gene: TRBV29-1; clone size: .; J gene: TRBJ2-1; CDR3 protein: CSVRQGAQGEQFF; CDR3 DNA: TGCAGCGTCCGACAGGGGGCGCAGGGTGAGCAGTTCTTC
D gene: .; V gene: TRBV6-1; clone size: .; J gene: TRBJ2-4; CDR3 protein: CASSEAHSSSKNIQYF; CDR3 DNA: TGTGCCAGCAGTGAAGCGCACAGTTCCTCCAAAAACATTCAGTACTTC
D gene: .; V gene: TRBV4-3; clone size: .; J gene: TRBJ1-6; CDR3 protein: CASSQDVSGPLHF; CDR3 DNA: TGCGCCAGCAGCCAAGATGTGTCCGGACCCCTCCACTTT
D gene: .; V gene: TRBV5-1; clone size: .; J gene: TRBJ1-5; CDR3 protein: CASSFSPDRFDQPQHF; CDR3 DNA: TGCGCCAGCAGCTTTTCCCCTGACAGGTTTGATCAGCCCCAGCATTTT
D gene: .; V gene: TRBV30; clone size: .; J gene: TRBJ1-1; CDR3 protein: CAWSVLEEAFF; CDR3 DNA: TGTGCCTGGAGTGTACTAGAGGAAGCTTTCTTT